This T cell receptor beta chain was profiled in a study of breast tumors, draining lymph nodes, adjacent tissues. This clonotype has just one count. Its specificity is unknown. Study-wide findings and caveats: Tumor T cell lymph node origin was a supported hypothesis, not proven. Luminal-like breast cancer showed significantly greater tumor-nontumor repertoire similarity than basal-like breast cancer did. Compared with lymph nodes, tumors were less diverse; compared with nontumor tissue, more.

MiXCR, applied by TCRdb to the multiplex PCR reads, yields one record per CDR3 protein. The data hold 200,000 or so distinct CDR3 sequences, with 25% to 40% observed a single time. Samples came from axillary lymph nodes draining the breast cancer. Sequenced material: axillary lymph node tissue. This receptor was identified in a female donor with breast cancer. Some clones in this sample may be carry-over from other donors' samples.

The CDR3 DNA is TGTGCCAGCAGCTTAAGGGGACGGGTGATCTATGGCTACACCTTC. Translated, it gives CASSLRGRVIYGYTF. The chain uses TRBV7-3 and TRBJ1-2, with a possible D match to TRBD1 (5 bases). The CDR3 contains 15 residues. Germline V gene lookup returns CDR1 SGHTA and CDR2 FQGTGA. V dropped 1 base and J dropped 4 bases, with 13 bases sitting between them.